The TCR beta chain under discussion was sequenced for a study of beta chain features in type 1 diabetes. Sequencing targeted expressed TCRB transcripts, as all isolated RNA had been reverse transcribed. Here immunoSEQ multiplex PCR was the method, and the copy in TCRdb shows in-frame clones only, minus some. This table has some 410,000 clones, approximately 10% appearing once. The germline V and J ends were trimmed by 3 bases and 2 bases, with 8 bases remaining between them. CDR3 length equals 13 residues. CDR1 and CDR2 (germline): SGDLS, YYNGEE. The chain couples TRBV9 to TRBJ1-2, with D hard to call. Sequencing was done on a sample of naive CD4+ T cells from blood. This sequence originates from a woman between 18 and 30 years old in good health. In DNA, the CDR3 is TGTGCCAGCAGCGACGACAACAACTATGGCTACACCTTC. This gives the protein CASSDDNNYGYTF.